The 3 T cell receptor beta chains below were found in one sample sequenced in a study of blood T cell repertoires in COVID-19. The assay was immunoSEQ multiplex PCR, and TCRdb's table has in-frame clones only and misses some. This sample carries nearly 55,000 clones, just under 80% of them seen once, and the ten largest clones take around 14%. Sample: peripheral blood. Receptors were obtained from a human donor with active or convalescent COVID-19. The donor label of this sample is uncertain.

This chain connects TRBV7-2 to TRBJ2-5, with TRBD1 identical over 7 bases. Germline V lookup: CDR1 SGHTA, CDR2 FQGNSA. The CDR3 totals 14 residues. The V and J ends lost 5 bases and 4 bases, in that order; junction bases with no gene match: 7. This chain's CDR3 is CASSARTGGETQYF. As DNA, the CDR3 is TGTGCCAGCAGCGCCCGGACAGGAGGAGAGACCCAGTACTTC.

V usage is TRBV7-6 and J usage is TRBJ2-3; D is unresolved. The CDR3 loop spans 17 amino acids. Germline CDR1 SGHVS, CDR2 FNYEAQ. V was cut by 4 bases and J by 2 bases, with 19 bases left in between. DNA of the CDR3: TGTGCCAGCAGCTATGTCTTGTCTAGTTTCACCACAGATACGCAGTATTTT. This encodes CASSYVLSSFTTDTQYF.

The chain recombines TRBV19 with TRBJ1-5; a possible D gene is TRBD1 (6 bases). V dropped 3 bases and J dropped 2 bases, with 11 bases sitting between them. The length of the CDR3 is 15 residues. Germline CDR1 is LNHDA and CDR2 is SQIVND (reference sequence). CDR3: CASSMFSGGNQPQHF. The CDR3 DNA reads TGTGCCAGTAGTATGTTTTCAGGGGGCAATCAGCCCCAGCATTTT.